This T cell receptor (beta chain) is drawn from a study of shared clonotypes between healthy human individuals. Libraries were prepared by immunoSEQ multiplex PCR; TCRdb keeps only in-frame clonotypes and omits some of them. This table holds about 550,000 clones, roughly 95% found once. V dropped 2 bases and J dropped 1; count of bases not matched to a gene: 7. This CDR3 comprises 18 residues. Germline CDR1 and CDR2: MDHEN and SYDVKM. Naive CD8 populations comprised CD45RO-negative cells positively selected for CCR7, excluding terminally differentiated effector memory CD45RA+ cells. Source material: naive CD8+ T cells sorted from blood. The clonotype was recovered from a woman younger than 45 in good health. This chain links TRBV28 with TRBJ1-5; 11 positions agree with TRBD1. In DNA, the CDR3 is TGTGCCAGCAGTTTAAAGGGACAGGGGGTGAGAAGCAATCAGCCCCAGCATTTT. Its translation is CASSLKGQGVRSNQPQHF.